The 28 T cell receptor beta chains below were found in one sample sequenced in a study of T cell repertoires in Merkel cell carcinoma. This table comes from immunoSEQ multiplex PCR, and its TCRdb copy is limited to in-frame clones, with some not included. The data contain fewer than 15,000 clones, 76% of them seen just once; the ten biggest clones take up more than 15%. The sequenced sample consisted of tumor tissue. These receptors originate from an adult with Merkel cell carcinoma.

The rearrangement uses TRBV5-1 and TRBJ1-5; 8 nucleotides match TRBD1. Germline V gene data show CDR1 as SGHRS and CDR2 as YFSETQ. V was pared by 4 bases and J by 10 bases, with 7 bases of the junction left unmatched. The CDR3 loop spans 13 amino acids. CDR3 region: CASSHGTGTPQHF. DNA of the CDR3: TGCGCCAGCAGCCACGGGACAGGAACACCCCAGCATTTT. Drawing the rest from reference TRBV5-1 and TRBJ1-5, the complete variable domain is KAGVTQTPRYLIKTRGQQVTLSCSPISGHRSVSWYQQTPGQGLQFLFEYFSETQRNKGNFPGRFSGRQFSNSRSEMNVSTLELGDSALYLCASSHGTGTPQHFGDGTRLSIL.

CDR3 sequence (DNA): TGTGCCAGCAGCCTAAGACTCAACACTGAAGCTTTCTTT. Translation gives CASSLRLNTEAFF. The chain joins TRBV7-2 to TRBJ1-1, with D unclear. This CDR3 region has 13 residues. V lost 5 bases and J lost 2, with 9 bases in between. CDR1 and CDR2 from the germline V gene are SGHTA and FQGNSA.

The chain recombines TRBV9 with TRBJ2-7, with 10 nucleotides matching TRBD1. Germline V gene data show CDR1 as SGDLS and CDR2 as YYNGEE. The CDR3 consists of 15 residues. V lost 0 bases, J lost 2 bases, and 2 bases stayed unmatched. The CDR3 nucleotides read TGTGCCAGCAGCGTAGCCGGGACAGGGGCCTACGAGCAGTACTTC. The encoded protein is CASSVAGTGAYEQYF.

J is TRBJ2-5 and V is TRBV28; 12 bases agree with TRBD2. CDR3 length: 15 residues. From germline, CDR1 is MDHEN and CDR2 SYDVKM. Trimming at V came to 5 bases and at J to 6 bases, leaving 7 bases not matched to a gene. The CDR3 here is CASSTETSGRQTQYF. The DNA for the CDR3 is TGTGCCAGCAGTACCGAGACTAGCGGGAGACAGACCCAGTACTTC. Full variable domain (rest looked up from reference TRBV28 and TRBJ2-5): DVKVTQSSRYLVKRTGEKVFLECVQDMDHENMFWYRQDPGLGLRLIYFSYDVKMKEKGDIPEGYSVSREKKERFSLILESASTNQTSMYLCASSTETSGRQTQYFGPGTRLLVL.

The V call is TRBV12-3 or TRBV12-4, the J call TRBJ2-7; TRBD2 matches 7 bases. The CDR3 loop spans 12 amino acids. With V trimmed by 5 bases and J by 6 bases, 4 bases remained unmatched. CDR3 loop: CASSPGLSEQYF. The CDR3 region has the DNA TGTGCCAGCAGTCCGGGACTATCCGAGCAGTACTTC.

In nucleotides, the CDR3 is TGTGCCAGCAGTTCAACCCATGTTGAGCAGTTCTTC. This translates into CASSSTHVEQFF. This chain uses TRBV28 with TRBJ2-1, with no clear D. Germline V gene sequence: CDR1 MDHEN, CDR2 SYDVKM. The CDR3 spans 12 residues. V lost 4 bases, J lost 9 bases, and 10 bases lay in between.

CDR3 loop: CASSNQGGLSYEQYF. The DNA for the CDR3 is TGTGCCAGCAGCAACCAAGGGGGCCTGTCCTACGAGCAGTACTTC. The J gene is TRBJ2-7, the V gene TRBV28; 7 positions agree with TRBD1. Germline assignment: CDR1 MDHEN and CDR2 SYDVKM. Unmatched junction bases numbered 9, after V lost 6 bases and J lost 1 base. The CDR3 consists of 15 residues. Using reference TRBV28 and TRBJ2-7 for the parts outside the CDR3, the full variable domain is DVKVTQSSRYLVKRTGEKVFLECVQDMDHENMFWYRQDPGLGLRLIYFSYDVKMKEKGDIPEGYSVSREKKERFSLILESASTNQTSMYLCASSNQGGLSYEQYFGPGTRLTVT.

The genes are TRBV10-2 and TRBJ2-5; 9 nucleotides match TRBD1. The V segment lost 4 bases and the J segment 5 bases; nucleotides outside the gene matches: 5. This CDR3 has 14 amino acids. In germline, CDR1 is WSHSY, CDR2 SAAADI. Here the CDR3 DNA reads TGCGCCAGCAGTGCGGGACAGGGACGGGAGACCCAGTACTTC. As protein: CASSAGQGRETQYF.

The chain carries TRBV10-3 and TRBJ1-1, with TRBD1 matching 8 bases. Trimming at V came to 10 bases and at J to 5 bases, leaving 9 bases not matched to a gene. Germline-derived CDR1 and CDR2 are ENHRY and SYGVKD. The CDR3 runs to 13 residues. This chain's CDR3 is CATGGQGRTEAFF. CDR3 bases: TGTGCCACCGGAGGACAGGGACGGACTGAAGCTTTCTTT.

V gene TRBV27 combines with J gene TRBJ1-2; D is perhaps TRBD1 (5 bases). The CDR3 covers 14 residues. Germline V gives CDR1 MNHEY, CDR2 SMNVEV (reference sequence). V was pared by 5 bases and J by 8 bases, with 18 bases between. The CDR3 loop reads CASSQGGVAHGYTF. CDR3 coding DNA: TGTGCCAGCAGTCAGGGTGGGGTCGCTCACGGCTACACCTTC.

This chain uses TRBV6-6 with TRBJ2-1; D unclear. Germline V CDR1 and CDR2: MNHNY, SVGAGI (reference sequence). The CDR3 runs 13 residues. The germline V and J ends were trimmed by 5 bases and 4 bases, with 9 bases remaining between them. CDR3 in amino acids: CASSTERYNEQFF. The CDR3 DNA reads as TGTGCCAGCAGTACAGAGCGATACAATGAGCAGTTCTTC.

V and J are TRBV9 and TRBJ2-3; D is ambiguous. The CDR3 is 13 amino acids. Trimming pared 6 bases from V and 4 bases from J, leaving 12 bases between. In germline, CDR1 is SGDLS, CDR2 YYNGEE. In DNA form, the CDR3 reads TGTGCCAGCACTGCCGGGCAGGCAGATACGCAGTATTTT. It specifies CASTAGQADTQYF.

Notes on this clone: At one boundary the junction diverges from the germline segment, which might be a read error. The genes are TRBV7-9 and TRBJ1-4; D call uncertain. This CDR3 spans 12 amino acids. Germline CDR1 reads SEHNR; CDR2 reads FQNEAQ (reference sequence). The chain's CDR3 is CASSLNRENLFF. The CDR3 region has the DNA TGTGCCAGCAGCTTGAACAGAGAAAACCTGTTTTTT.

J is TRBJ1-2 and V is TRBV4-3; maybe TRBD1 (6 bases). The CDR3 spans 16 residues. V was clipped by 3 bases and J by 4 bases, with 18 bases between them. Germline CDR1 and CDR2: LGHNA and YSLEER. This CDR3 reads CASSQKEGQSSYGYTF. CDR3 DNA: TGCGCCAGCAGCCAGAAGGAAGGACAGAGCAGCTATGGCTACACCTTC.

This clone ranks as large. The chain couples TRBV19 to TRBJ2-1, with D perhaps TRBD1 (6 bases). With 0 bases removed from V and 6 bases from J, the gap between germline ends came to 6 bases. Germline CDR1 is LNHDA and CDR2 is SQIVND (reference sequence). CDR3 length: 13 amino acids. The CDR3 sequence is CASSIDRGNEQFF. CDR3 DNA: TGTGCCAGTAGTATAGACAGGGGCAATGAGCAGTTCTTC.

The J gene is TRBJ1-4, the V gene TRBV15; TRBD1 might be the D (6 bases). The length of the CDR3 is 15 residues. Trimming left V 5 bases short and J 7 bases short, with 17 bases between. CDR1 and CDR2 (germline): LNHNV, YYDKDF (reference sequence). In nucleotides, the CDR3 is TGTGCCACCAGCGGGAACAGGGAAACGACTGAAAAACTGTTTTTT. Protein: CATSGNRETTEKLFF.

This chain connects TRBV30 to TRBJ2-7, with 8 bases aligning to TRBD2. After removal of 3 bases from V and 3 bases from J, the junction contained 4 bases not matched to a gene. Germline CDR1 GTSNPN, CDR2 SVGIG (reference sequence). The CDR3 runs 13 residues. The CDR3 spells CAWSPGGGYEQYF. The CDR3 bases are TGTGCCTGGAGCCCCGGGGGGGGCTACGAGCAGTACTTC.

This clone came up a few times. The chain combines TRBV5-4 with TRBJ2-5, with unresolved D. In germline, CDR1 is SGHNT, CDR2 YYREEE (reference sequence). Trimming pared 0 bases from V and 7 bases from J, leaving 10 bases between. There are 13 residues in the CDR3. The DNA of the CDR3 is TGTGCCAGCAGCTTGGCTCCCGTCGGGACCCAGTACTTC. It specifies CASSLAPVGTQYF.

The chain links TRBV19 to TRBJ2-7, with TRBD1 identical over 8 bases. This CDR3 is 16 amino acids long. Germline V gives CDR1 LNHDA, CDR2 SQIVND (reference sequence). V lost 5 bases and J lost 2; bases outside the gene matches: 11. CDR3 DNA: TGTGCCAGTAGTCCGTCATTCGACAGGGGCCCCTACGAGCAGTACTTC. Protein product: CASSPSFDRGPYEQYF. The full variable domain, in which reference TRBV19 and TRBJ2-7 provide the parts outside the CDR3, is DGGITQSPKYLFRKEGQNVTLSCEQNLNHDAMYWYRQDPGQGLRLIYYSQIVNDFQKGDIAEGYSVSREKKESFPLTVTSAQKNPTAFYLCASSPSFDRGPYEQYFGPGTRLTVT.

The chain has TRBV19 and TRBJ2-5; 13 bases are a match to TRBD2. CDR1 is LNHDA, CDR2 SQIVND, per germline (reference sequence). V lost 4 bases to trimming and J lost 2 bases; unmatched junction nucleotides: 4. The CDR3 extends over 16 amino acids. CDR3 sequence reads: CASSTWTSGRQETQYF. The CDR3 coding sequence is TGTGCCAGTAGTACTTGGACTAGCGGGAGACAAGAGACCCAGTACTTC.

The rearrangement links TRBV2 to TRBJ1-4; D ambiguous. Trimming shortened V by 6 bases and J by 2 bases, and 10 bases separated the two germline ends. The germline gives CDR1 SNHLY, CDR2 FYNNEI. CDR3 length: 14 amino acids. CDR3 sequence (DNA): TGTGCCAGCAGGCCCGGATCGACTAATGAAAAACTGTTTTTT. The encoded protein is CASRPGSTNEKLFF.

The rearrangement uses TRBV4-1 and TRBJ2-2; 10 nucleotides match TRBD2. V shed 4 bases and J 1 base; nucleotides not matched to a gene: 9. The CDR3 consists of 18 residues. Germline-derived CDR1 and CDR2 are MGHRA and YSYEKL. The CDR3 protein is CASSRPFGLAENTGELFF. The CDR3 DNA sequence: TGCGCCAGCAGCCGCCCGTTCGGACTAGCGGAGAACACCGGGGAGCTGTTTTTT.

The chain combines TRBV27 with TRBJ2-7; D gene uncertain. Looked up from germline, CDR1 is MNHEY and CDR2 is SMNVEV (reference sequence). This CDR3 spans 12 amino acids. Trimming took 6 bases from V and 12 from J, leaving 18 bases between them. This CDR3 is CASSLPGLAAYF. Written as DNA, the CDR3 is TGTGCCAGCAGCCTCCCCGGGTTAGCCGCGTACTTC.

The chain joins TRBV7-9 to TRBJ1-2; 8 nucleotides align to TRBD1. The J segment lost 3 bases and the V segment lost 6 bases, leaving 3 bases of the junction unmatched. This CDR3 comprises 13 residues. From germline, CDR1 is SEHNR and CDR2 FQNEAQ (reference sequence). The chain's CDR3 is CASSQGADYGYTF. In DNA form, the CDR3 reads TGTGCCAGCAGTCAGGGGGCGGACTATGGCTACACCTTC.

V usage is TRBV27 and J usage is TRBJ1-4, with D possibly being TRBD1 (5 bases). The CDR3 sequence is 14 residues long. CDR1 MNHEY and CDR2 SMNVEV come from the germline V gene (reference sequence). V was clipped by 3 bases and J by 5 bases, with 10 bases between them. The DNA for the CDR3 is TGTGCCAGCAGTTTCGGACAACCCAATGAAAAACTGTTTTTT. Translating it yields CASSFGQPNEKLFF.

The CDR3 nucleotides are TGTGCCAGCAGCGCCCGCGGGACAGAGTATTACGAGCAGTACTTC. This sequence encodes CASSARGTEYYEQYF. This chain links TRBV5-5 with TRBJ2-7; weak D call: TRBD1 (7 bases). V was pared by 4 bases and J by 4 bases, with 18 bases between. Germline-derived CDR1 and CDR2 are SGHKS and YYEKEE (reference sequence). The CDR3 is 15 residues long.

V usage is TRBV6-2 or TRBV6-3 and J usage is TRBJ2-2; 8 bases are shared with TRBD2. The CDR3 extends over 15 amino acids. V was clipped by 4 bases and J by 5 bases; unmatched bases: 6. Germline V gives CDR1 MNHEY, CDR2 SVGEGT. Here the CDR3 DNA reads TGTGCCAGCAGTTCCAGCGGGGGAAGGACCGGGGAGCTGTTTTTT. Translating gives CASSSSGGRTGELFF.

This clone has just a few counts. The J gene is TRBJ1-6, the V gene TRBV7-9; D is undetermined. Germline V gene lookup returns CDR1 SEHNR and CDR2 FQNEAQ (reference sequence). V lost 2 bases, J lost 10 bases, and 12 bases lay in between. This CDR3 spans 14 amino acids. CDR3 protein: CASSLTVLGSPLHF. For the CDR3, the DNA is TGTGCCAGCAGCTTAACGGTCTTAGGATCACCCCTCCACTTT. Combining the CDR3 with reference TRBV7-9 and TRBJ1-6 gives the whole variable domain DTGVSQNPRHKITKRGQNVTFRCDPISEHNRLYWYRQTLGQGPEFLTYFQNEAQLEKSRLLSDRFSAERPKGSFSTLEIQRTEQGDSAMYLCASSLTVLGSPLHFGNGTRLTVT.